The TCR beta chain described here comes from a study of early T cells in non-severe SARS-CoV-2 infection. In the study overall: The authors sequenced bulk RNA from unsorted whole blood, leaving chains unpaired. Study results and limitations: Anti-spike CD8 specificities were favored by VDJdb matching, whose results missed private and CD4 specificities.

TCRdb ran MiXCR on the 5' RACE reads and lists one entry per CDR3 protein. The sample includes 65,000 to 70,000 distinct CDR3 sequences, 11% of them seen just once. Details on this clonotype: Its target is unknown.

The CDR3 contains 16 residues. Germline CDR1 SQVTM, CDR2 ANQGSEA. J lost 4 bases, V lost 7 bases, and 14 bases had no gene match. Sequencing was carried out using whole blood. This TCR was sampled from an adult who was a healthcare worker with PCR-confirmed SARS-CoV-2 infection or an uninfected control (not recorded which). This rearrangement joins TRBV29-1 to TRBJ2-1; 9 nucleotides agree with TRBD2. CDR3 sequence: CSGSRWASGNYNEQFF. The CDR3 DNA follows: TGCAGCGGATCGCGCTGGGCTAGCGGGAATTACAATGAGCAGTTCTTC.